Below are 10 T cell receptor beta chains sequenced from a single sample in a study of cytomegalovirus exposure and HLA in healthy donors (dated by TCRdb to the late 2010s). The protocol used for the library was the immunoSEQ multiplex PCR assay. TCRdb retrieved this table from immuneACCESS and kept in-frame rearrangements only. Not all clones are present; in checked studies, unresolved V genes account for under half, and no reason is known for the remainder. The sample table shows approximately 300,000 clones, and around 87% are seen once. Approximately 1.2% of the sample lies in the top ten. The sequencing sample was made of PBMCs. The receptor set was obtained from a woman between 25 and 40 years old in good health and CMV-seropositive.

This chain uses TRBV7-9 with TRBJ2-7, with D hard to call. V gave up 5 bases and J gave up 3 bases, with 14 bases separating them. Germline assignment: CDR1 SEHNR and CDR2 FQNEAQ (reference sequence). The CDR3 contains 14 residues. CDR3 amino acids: CASSRMGKDYEQYF. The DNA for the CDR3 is TGTGCCAGCAGCCGCATGGGCAAGGACTACGAGCAGTACTTC.

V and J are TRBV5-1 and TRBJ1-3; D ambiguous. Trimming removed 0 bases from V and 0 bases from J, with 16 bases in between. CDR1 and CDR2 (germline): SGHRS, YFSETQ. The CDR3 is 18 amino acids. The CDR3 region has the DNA TGCGCCAGCAGCTTGGGCAAGCAAGGGAGAGTCTCTGGAAACACCATATATTTT. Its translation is CASSLGKQGRVSGNTIYF.

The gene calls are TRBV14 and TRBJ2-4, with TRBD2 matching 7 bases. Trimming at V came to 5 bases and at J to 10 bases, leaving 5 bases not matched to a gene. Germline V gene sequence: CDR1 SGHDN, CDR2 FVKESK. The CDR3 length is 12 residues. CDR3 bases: TGTGCCAGCAGCTCGGGGGGACGTATTCAGTACTTC. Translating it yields CASSSGGRIQYF.

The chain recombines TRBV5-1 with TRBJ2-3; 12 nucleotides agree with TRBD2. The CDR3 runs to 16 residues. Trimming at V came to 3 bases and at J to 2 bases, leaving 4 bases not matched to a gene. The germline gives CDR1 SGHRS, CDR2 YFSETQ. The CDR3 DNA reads TGCGCCAGCAGCTGGGGGACTAGCGGGCTCACAGATACGCAGTATTTT. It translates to CASSWGTSGLTDTQYF.

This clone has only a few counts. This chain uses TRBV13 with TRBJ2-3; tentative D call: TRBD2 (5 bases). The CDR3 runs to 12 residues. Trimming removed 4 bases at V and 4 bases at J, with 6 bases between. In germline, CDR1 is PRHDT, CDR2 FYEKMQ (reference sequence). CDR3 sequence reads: CASSSGADTQYF. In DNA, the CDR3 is TGTGCCAGCAGCTCCGGGGCAGATACGCAGTATTTT.

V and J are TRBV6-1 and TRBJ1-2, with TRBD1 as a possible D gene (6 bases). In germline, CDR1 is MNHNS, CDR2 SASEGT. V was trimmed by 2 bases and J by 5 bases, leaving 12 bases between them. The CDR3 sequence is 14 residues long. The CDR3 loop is CASSEPAGEYGYTF. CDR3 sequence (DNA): TGTGCCAGCAGTGAACCGGCAGGGGAATATGGCTACACCTTC.

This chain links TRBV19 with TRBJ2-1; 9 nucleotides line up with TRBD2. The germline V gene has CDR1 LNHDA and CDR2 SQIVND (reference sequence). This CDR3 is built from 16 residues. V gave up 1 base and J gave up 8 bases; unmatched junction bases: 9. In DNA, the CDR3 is TGTGCCAGTAGTATAGTCGGCGGGAGGGCCATCTATGAGCAGTTCTTC. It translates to CASSIVGGRAIYEQFF.

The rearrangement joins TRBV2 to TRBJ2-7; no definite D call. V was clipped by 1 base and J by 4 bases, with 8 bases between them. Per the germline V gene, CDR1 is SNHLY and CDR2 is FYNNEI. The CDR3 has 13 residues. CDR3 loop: CASSEGRRYEQYF. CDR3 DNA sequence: TGTGCCAGCAGTGAAGGAAGAAGGTACGAGCAGTACTTC.

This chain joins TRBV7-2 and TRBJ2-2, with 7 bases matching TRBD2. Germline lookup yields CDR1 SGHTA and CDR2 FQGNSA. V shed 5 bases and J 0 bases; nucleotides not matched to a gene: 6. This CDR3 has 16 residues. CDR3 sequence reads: CASSPLSGTNTGELFF. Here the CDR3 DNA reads TGTGCCAGCAGCCCCCTCAGCGGGACGAACACCGGGGAGCTGTTTTTT.

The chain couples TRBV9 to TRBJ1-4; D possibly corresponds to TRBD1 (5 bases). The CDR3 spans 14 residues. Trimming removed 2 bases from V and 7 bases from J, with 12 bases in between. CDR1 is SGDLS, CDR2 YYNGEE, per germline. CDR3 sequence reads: CASSVRVSGEKLFF. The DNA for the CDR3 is TGTGCCAGCAGCGTCAGGGTTTCGGGTGAAAAACTGTTTTTT.